This T cell receptor (beta chain) was observed in a study of shared clonotypes between healthy human individuals. Notes on the study in general: Donor scarcity curtailed the genetic and exposure-history diversity represented herein.

Germline loops: CDR1 SGHAT, CDR2 FQNNGV. CDR3 length: 11 residues. Trimming took 3 bases from V and 5 from J, leaving 5 bases between them. CD45RO-negative, CCR7-positively selected cells formed the naive CD8 fraction, excluding terminally differentiated effector memory CD45RA+ cells. Adult Caucasians living in Nashville, Tennessee made up all of the donors. On this clone: The target antigen is unknown.

Each cell subset's genomic DNA was divided evenly among several immunoSEQ plates. For sorted subsets, approximately 180 ng DNA per replicate equaled 30,000 or so T cell genomes. Measured with immunoSEQ multiplex PCR; TCRdb has only the in-frame clones, and not every one. The data contain millions of clones, about 95% of them singletons. The TCR comes from a man aged 18 to 30 in good health. The chain is built from TRBV11-2 and TRBJ2-7; no definite D call. The specimen was naive CD8+ T cells sorted from blood. CDR3 DNA: TGTGCCAGCAGCTTGCAGGACGAGCAGTACTTC. Its translation is CASSLQDEQYF.